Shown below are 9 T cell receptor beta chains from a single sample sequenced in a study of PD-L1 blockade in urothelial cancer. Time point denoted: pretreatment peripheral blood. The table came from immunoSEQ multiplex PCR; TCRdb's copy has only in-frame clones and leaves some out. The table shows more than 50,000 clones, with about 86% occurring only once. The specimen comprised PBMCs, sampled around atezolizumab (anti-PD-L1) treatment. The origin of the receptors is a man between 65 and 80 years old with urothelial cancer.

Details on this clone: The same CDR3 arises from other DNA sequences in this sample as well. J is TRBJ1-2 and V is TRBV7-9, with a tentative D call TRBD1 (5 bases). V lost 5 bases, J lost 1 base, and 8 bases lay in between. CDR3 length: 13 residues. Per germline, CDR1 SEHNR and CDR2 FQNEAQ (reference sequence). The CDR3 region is CASSPDSNYGYTF. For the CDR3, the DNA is TGTGCCAGCAGCCCCGACAGTAACTATGGCTACACCTTC.

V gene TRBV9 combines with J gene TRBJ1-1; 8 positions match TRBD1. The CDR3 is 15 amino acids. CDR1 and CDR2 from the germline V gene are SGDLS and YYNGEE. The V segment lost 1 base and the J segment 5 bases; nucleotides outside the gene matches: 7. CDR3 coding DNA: TGTGCCAGCAGCGTATCAGGGGGCTCGGGGACTGAAGCTTTCTTT. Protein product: CASSVSGGSGTEAFF.

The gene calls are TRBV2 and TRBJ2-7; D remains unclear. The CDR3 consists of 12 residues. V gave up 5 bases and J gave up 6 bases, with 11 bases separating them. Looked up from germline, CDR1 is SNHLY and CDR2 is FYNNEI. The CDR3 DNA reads TGTGCCAGCAGTTTTAGAACGAGCGAGCAGTACTTC. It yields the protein CASSFRTSEQYF.

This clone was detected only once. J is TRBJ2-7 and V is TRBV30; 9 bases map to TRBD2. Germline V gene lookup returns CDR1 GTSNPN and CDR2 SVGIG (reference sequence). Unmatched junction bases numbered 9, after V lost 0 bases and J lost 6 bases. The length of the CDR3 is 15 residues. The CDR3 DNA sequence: TGTGCCTGGAGTGTACGGGCGGGAGGGCCGGGCGAGCAGTACTTC. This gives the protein CAWSVRAGGPGEQYF.

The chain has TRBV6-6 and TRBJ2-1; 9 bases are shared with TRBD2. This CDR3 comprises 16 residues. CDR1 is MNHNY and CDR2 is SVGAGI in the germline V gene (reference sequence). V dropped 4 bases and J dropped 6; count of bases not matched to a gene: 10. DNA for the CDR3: TGTGCCAGCAGTTTCCTCCTAGCGGGAACGAGCAATGAGCAGTTCTTC. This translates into CASSFLLAGTSNEQFF.

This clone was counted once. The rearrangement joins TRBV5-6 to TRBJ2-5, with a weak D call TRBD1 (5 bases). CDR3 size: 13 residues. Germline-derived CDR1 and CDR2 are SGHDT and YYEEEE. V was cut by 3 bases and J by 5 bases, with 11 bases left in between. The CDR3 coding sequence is TGTGCCAGCAGCTCCACCGCAGGGGAGACCCAGTACTTC. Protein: CASSSTAGETQYF.

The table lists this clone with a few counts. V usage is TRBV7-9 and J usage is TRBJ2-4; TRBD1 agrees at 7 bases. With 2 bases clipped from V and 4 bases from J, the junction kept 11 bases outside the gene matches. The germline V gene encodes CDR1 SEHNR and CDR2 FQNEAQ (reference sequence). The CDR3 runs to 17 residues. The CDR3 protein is CASSLSLSRDRKNIQYF. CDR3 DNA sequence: TGTGCCAGCAGCTTAAGTCTGTCGAGGGACAGAAAAAACATTCAGTACTTC.

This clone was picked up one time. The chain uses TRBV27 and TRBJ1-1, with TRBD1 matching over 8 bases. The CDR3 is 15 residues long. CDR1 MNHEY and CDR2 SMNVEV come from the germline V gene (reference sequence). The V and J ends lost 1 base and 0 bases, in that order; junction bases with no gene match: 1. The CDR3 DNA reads TGTGCCAGCAGTTTATGGGGACAGGTGAACACTGAAGCTTTCTTT. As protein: CASSLWGQVNTEAFF.

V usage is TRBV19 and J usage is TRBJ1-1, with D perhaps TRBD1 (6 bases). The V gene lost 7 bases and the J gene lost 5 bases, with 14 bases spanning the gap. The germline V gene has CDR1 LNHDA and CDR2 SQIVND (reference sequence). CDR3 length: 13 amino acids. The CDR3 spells CASTEGGGTEAFF. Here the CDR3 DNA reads TGTGCCAGTACCGAGGGAGGGGGAACTGAAGCTTTCTTT.